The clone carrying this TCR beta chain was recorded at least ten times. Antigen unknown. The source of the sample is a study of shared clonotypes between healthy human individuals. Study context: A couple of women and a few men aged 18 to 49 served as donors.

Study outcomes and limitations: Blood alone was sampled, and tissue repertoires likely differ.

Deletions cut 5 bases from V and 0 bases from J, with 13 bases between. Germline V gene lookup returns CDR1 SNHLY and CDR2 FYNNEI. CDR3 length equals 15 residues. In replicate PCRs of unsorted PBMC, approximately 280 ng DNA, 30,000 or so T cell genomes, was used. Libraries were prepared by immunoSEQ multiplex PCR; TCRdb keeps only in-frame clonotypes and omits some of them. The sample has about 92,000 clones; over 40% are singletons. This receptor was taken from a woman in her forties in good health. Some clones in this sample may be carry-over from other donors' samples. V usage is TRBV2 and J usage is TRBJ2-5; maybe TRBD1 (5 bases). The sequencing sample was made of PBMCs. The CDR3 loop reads CASSWSAGNQETQYF. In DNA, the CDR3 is TGTGCCAGCAGTTGGAGTGCAGGGAACCAAGAGACCCAGTACTTC.